The 23 T cell receptor beta chains presented below share a single source sample, sequenced in a study of blood T cell repertoires in COVID-19. The assay was immunoSEQ multiplex PCR, and TCRdb's table has in-frame clones only and misses some. The sample includes approximately 120,000 clones, approximately 85% of them seen just once. The sequenced sample was peripheral blood. The receptors stem from a woman aged 80 or over with acute or convalescent COVID-19.

The genes are TRBV7-3 and TRBJ2-1; no clear D. Trimming left V 1 base short and J 4 bases short, with 14 bases between. Germline lookup yields CDR1 SGHTA and CDR2 FQGTGA. This CDR3 has 16 amino acids. The CDR3 loop is CASSLSPRRIYNEQFF. The CDR3 coding sequence is TGTGCCAGCAGCTTAAGCCCCCGGCGGATTTACAATGAGCAGTTCTTC.

The chain uses TRBV9 and TRBJ1-1, with D unclear. Trimming left V 0 bases short and J 2 bases short, with 11 bases between. Germline CDR1 and CDR2: SGDLS and YYNGEE. The CDR3 runs 15 residues. CDR3 sequence reads: CASSVEIGGNTEAFF. In DNA, the CDR3 is TGTGCCAGCAGCGTAGAGATAGGCGGCAACACTGAAGCTTTCTTT.

There are a few counts of this clone. The chain has TRBV6-1 and TRBJ1-2; D call uncertain. Germline CDR1 MNHNS, CDR2 SASEGT. The CDR3 runs 15 residues. Trimming left V 2 bases short and J 4 bases short, with 14 bases between. CDR3: CASSEPGGPLYGYTF. CDR3 DNA sequence: TGTGCCAGCAGTGAACCAGGAGGGCCCCTCTATGGCTACACCTTC.

This chain joins TRBV3-1 (or the pseudogene TRBV3-2) and TRBJ1-2; 10 bases line up with TRBD1. Germline-derived CDR1 and CDR2 are LGHDT and YNNKEL (reference sequence). The CDR3 loop spans 15 amino acids. V was pared by 1 base and J by 1 base, with 0 bases of the junction left unmatched. CDR3 nucleotide sequence: TGTGCCAGCAGCCAAGGGACAGGGGGTAACTATGGCTACACCTTC. Protein product: CASSQGTGGNYGYTF.

This chain links TRBV3-1 (or the pseudogene TRBV3-2) with TRBJ2-6; TRBD1 agrees at 7 bases. The CDR3 length is 17 residues. With V trimmed by 1 base and J by 0 bases, 3 bases remained unmatched. CDR1 and CDR2 (germline): LGHDT, YNNKEL (reference sequence). DNA of the CDR3: TGTGCCAGCAGCCAAGGAGGGGGCCTCTCTGGGGCCAACGTCCTGACTTTC. Translating gives CASSQGGGLSGANVLTF.

A single count supports this clone. V and J are TRBV6-2 or TRBV6-3 and TRBJ2-1; no clear D. V dropped 6 bases and J dropped 10 bases, with 13 bases sitting between them. Germline-derived CDR1 and CDR2 are MNHEY and SVGEGT. The CDR3 is made up of 12 amino acids. In DNA form, the CDR3 reads TGTGCCAGCAGCCCAGCGATAAACGAGCAGTTCTTC. Translating it yields CASSPAINEQFF.

The V gene is TRBV7-3, the J gene TRBJ2-5; 11 nucleotides line up with TRBD2. The J segment lost 1 base and the V segment lost 5 bases, leaving 3 bases of the junction unmatched. The CDR3 covers 15 residues. Germline V gene sequence: CDR1 SGHTA, CDR2 FQGTGA. CDR3 nucleotide sequence: TGTGCCAGCAGCGCGACTAGCGGGGTCCAAGAGACCCAGTACTTC. Translating gives CASSATSGVQETQYF. Using reference TRBV7-3 and TRBJ2-5 for the parts outside the CDR3, the full variable domain is GAGVSQTPSNKVTEKGKYVELRCDPISGHTALYWYRQSLGQGPEFLIYFQGTGAADDSGLPNDRFFAVRPEGSVSTLKIQRTERGDSAVYLCASSATSGVQETQYFGPGTRLLVL.

In DNA, the CDR3 is TGTGCCAGTAGTCGGACAGGGGATAGCTCCTATAATTCACCCCTCCACTTT. Amino acid sequence: CASSRTGDSSYNSPLHF. The chain couples TRBV19 to TRBJ1-6; 9 bases are shared with TRBD1. V was pared by 5 bases and J by 0 bases, with 5 bases of the junction left unmatched. Germline V gives CDR1 LNHDA, CDR2 SQIVND (reference sequence). CDR3 length equals 17 residues.

This clone was counted only a few times. This chain connects TRBV27 to TRBJ1-1, with 8 bases that match TRBD1. V was clipped by 3 bases and J by 5 bases; unmatched bases: 11. This CDR3 is 16 amino acids long. Germline CDR1 is MNHEY and CDR2 is SMNVEV (reference sequence). The CDR3 nucleotides read TGTGCCAGCAGTTTGGACAGGGTTGCGAGGAGGACTGAAGCTTTCTTT. This encodes CASSLDRVARRTEAFF.

This clone was observed a handful of times. The genes are TRBV7-9 and TRBJ1-4; 9 positions match TRBD1. V shed 4 bases, J shed 0 bases, and the junction held 6 bases outside the gene matches. This CDR3 has 17 amino acids. From germline, CDR1 is SEHNR and CDR2 FQNEAQ (reference sequence). The CDR3 region has the DNA TGTGCCAGCAGCTCGGGACAGGGAAGGACAACTAATGAAAAACTGTTTTTT. It is translated as CASSSGQGRTTNEKLFF.

The chain has TRBV6-6 and TRBJ2-1; possibly TRBD2 for D (7 bases). The germline V gene encodes CDR1 MNHNY and CDR2 SVGAGI (reference sequence). The CDR3 length is 14 residues. With 2 bases removed from V and 5 bases from J, the gap between germline ends came to 10 bases. The CDR3 loop is CASSYLGGHNEQFF. The CDR3, as DNA: TGTGCCAGCAGTTACCTCGGGGGGCACAATGAGCAGTTCTTC.

The chain combines TRBV28 with TRBJ1-5; D is perhaps TRBD1 (5 bases). Trimming removed 4 bases at V and 5 bases at J, with 15 bases between. The germline CDR1 and CDR2 sequences are MDHEN and SYDVKM. This CDR3 has 15 residues. The CDR3 region is CASSSSASGHQPQHF. CDR3 nucleotides: TGTGCCAGCAGTTCCTCAGCGTCAGGGCATCAGCCCCAGCATTTT.

V is TRBV7-9 and J is TRBJ2-3; D perhaps matches TRBD1 (6 bases). Germline values: CDR1 SEHNR, CDR2 FQNEAQ (reference sequence). The CDR3 is 15 residues long. The V end lost 2 bases, the J end lost 3 bases, and 12 bases lay between the germline ends. The CDR3 reads CASSLSAGTTDTQYF. CDR3 DNA sequence: TGTGCCAGCAGCTTATCGGCAGGGACAACAGATACGCAGTATTTT. Full variable domain (rest looked up from reference TRBV7-9 and TRBJ2-3): DTGVSQNPRHKITKRGQNVTFRCDPISEHNRLYWYRQTLGQGPEFLTYFQNEAQLEKSRLLSDRFSAERPKGSFSTLEIQRTEQGDSAMYLCASSLSAGTTDTQYFGPGTRLTVL.

V usage is TRBV3-1 (or the pseudogene TRBV3-2) and J usage is TRBJ1-1; perhaps TRBD1 as D (5 bases). CDR1 is LGHDT and CDR2 is YNNKEL in the germline V gene (reference sequence). V was clipped by 2 bases and J by 12 bases, with 16 bases between them. The CDR3 extends over 13 amino acids. The CDR3 DNA reads as TGTGCCAGCAGCCAAAGGGGATCGGAGAAGCCTTTCTTT. This gives the protein CASSQRGSEKPFF.

The chain joins TRBV27 to TRBJ2-1; TRBD2 matches 7 bases. Germline V lookup: CDR1 MNHEY, CDR2 SMNVEV (reference sequence). The V gene end was trimmed by 2 bases and the J gene end by 1 base; junction bases not matched to a gene: 2. The CDR3 consists of 15 residues. CDR3 residues: CASSLPGGSYNEQFF. The CDR3 bases are TGTGCCAGCAGTTTACCGGGGGGATCCTACAATGAGCAGTTCTTC.

The chain employs TRBV11-2 and TRBJ2-2; TRBD2 is a possible D gene (5 bases). CDR3 length: 13 residues. V shed 0 bases and J shed 7 bases, with 6 bases lying between them. Germline V lookup: CDR1 SGHAT, CDR2 FQNNGV. CDR3 residues: CASSLDRGGELFF. CDR3 DNA sequence: TGTGCCAGCAGCTTAGATCGGGGCGGGGAGCTGTTTTTT.

The V call is TRBV5-1, the J call TRBJ2-7, with D maybe TRBD2 (6 bases). This CDR3 is built from 13 residues. Looked up from germline, CDR1 is SGHRS and CDR2 is YFSETQ. V dropped 3 bases and J dropped 1 base, with 8 bases sitting between them. The CDR3 DNA reads as TGCGCCAGCAGCTCGGGGGTTTCCTACGAGCAGTACTTC. Translation gives CASSSGVSYEQYF.

This clone was seen a few times. V usage is TRBV5-1 and J usage is TRBJ2-3, with 16 bases matching TRBD2. This CDR3 is built from 17 residues. Losses at the gene ends were 4 bases for V and 1 base for J; bases not matched to a gene: 3. Germline-derived CDR1 and CDR2 are SGHRS and YFSETQ. CDR3 nucleotides: TGCGCCAGCAGCCCCGGGACTAGCGGGGGGGGCACAGATACGCAGTATTTT. Translating gives CASSPGTSGGGTDTQYF.

This clone was seen a single time. The rearrangement joins TRBV7-8 to TRBJ1-3; 8 positions agree with TRBD1. Germline CDR1 is SGHVS and CDR2 is FQNEAQ. CDR3 length equals 16 residues. V lost 0 bases to trimming and J lost 3 bases; unmatched junction nucleotides: 4. CDR3 protein: CASSLASDRVGNTIYF. The CDR3 DNA is TGTGCCAGCAGCTTAGCCTCGGACAGGGTTGGAAACACCATATATTTT.

The rearrangement links TRBV10-3 to TRBJ1-2; tentative D call: TRBD1 (5 bases). The CDR3 is 13 amino acids. Germline CDR1 reads ENHRY; CDR2 reads SYGVKD. Trimming stripped 2 bases from V and 5 bases from J, with 9 bases between. CDR3 nucleotide sequence: TGTGCCATCAGTGAGGGCAGGGAATATGGCTACACCTTC. Translation gives CAISEGREYGYTF.

V gene TRBV11-2 combines with J gene TRBJ1-2; 10 nucleotides match TRBD1. V lost 1 base and J lost 0; bases outside the gene matches: 8. Germline lookup yields CDR1 SGHAT and CDR2 FQNNGV. The CDR3 totals 18 residues. The chain's CDR3 is CASSLVAGTGASNYGYTF. The CDR3 coding sequence is TGTGCCAGCAGCTTAGTCGCCGGGACAGGGGCGTCTAACTATGGCTACACCTTC.

This chain links TRBV6-4 with TRBJ1-2, with D perhaps TRBD1 (6 bases). This CDR3 contains 14 residues. V was cut by 4 bases and J by 2 bases, with 11 bases left in between. Germline V gene sequence: CDR1 MRHNA, CDR2 SNTAGT. The CDR3 coding sequence is TGTGCCAGCAGTGCTACAGGGAGAAACTATGGCTACACCTTC. As protein: CASSATGRNYGYTF.

The V gene is TRBV27, the J gene TRBJ2-1; a weak D match, TRBD2 (6 bases). Germline assignment: CDR1 MNHEY and CDR2 SMNVEV (reference sequence). Trimming left V 7 bases short and J 2 bases short, with 24 bases between. The CDR3 is 18 residues long. CDR3 in DNA: TGTGCCAGCAACCCCCTCACTAGCCTCACGGTTACCTACAATGAGCAGTTCTTC. It yields the protein CASNPLTSLTVTYNEQFF.